The following is a T cell receptor beta chain sequence with its context. The participants were between 18 and 89 years old and came from some 23 US areas. This CDR3 region has 16 residues. Germline V gene data show CDR1 as LGHDT and CDR2 as YNNKEL (reference sequence). Trimming took 0 bases from V and 3 from J, leaving 15 bases between them. The data are from a study of blood T cell repertoires in COVID-19. Sequencing used immunoSEQ multiplex PCR; TCRdb keeps in-frame clones, though not all of them. The repertoire holds a few hundred thousand clones, with 70% to 90% as singletons. The TCR was taken from a man in his forties who had recovered from COVID-19. The sample was PBMCs or T cells enriched from blood (not recorded which). The V call is TRBV3-1 (or the pseudogene TRBV3-2), the J call TRBJ2-7; TRBD1 might be the D (5 bases). CDR3 DNA: TGTGCCAGCAGCCAAGATCGTGGGGCCTACCACTACGAGCAGTACTTC. This translates into CASSQDRGAYHYEQYF.